This entry concerns a single T cell receptor beta chain. The source of the sample is a study of molecular identifiers for immune sequencing clone quantification. As for the study in general: The replicate experiment used RNA from roughly 20,000 or 100,000 naive CD8 cells. This RNA was split into five aliquots, and four of them were sequenced.

TCRdb reprocessed the PCR reads via MiXCR and lists one record per CDR3 protein. The repertoire holds around 460,000 distinct CDR3 sequences, with around 25% as singletons. The clonotype originates from a human donor in good health. Some libraries in this study had Jurkat cell RNA spiked in. Source material: naive CD8+ T cells from blood, with Jurkat cell RNA spiked in. Indicated subset: FACS-sorted CD8+CD4-CCR7+CD45RA+ naive T cells.

CDR3 sequence (DNA): TGTGCCAGCAGTTTGCCGGGTCTCTACACCGGGGAGCTGTTTTTT. Translating gives CASSLPGLYTGELFF. This chain connects TRBV12-3 or TRBV12-4 to TRBJ2-2, with D uncertain. The germline V and J ends were trimmed by 3 bases and 3 bases, with 11 bases remaining between them. This CDR3 spans 15 amino acids.